This T cell receptor (beta chain) was captured in a study of shared clonotypes between healthy human individuals. Whole-study results and caveats: In this cohort, only blood was sampled, and tissue repertoires likely differ.

The CDR3 length is 16 residues. The V gene's germline CDR1 is SGHNT and CDR2 YYREEE (reference sequence). Trimming took 4 bases from V and 9 from J; bases not matched to a gene: 14. The data were produced by immunoSEQ multiplex PCR, yet TCRdb's version contains in-frame clones alone and is incomplete. Of more than 400,000 clones detected, 81% appear once; the ten largest clones hold 10% to 15%. This clone was recorded once. Its target is unknown. The sequencing input was PBMCs. The sequence derives from a woman aged 40 to 50 in good health. Some clones in this sample may be carry-over from other donors' samples. This chain joins TRBV5-4 and TRBJ2-1; 9 bases fit TRBD1. CDR3 sequence (DNA): TGTGCCAGCAGCCCTTCCCGGGACAGGGAGGTCATTGAGCAGTTCTTC. Translation: CASSPSRDREVIEQFF. Complete variable domain (other parts from reference TRBV5-4 and TRBJ2-1): ETGVTQSPTHLIKTRGQQVTLRCSSQSGHNTVSWYQQALGQGPQFIFQYYREEENGRGNFPPRFSGLQFPNYSSELNVNALELDDSALYLCASSPSRDREVIEQFFGPGTRLTVL.